This T cell receptor beta chain was found in a study of T cell repertoires in cytomegalovirus infection. On the study more broadly: Indications came from public TCR beta signatures; they pointed to CMV infection and to a matching HLA type. Regarding the study as a whole: CMV-specific HLA-C-restricted TCR beta clonotypes dominated the ex vivo response.

There are many counts of this clonotype. Its target is not known. TCRdb recomputed calls from the reads with MiXCR, one row per CDR3 protein. This sample has fewer than 200,000 distinct CDR3 sequences, with roughly 9% found just once. Germline trimming cut 7 bases from V and 5 bases from J; bases unmatched to any gene: 13. The CDR3 contains 15 residues. In germline, CDR1 is SEHNR, CDR2 FQNEAQ (reference sequence). The rearrangement uses TRBV7-9 and TRBJ1-1, with 7 bases identical to TRBD1. Input material: PBMCs. The clonotype originates from a human donor in good health (CMV status not recorded). Some clones in this sample may be carry-over from other donors' samples. In DNA, the CDR3 is TGTGCCAGCATGGAGGGGGCGTGGGTACCGACTGAAGCTTTCTTT. It codes for CASMEGAWVPTEAFF.